This T cell receptor (beta chain) was sequenced during a study of cytomegalovirus exposure and HLA in healthy donors. Study-wide background: Genotyping showed roughly 81% of 398 donors falling in the Caucasian-associated ancestry cluster. Study results and limitations: In a later analysis, common viral pathogens appeared linked to several of the most significant clusters.

The primer mix had 60 Vbeta and 13 Jbeta primers. Methods used by the authors: Unique TCR beta chains numbered around 80 million in a later analysis, with roughly 10 million shared. Sequencing used immunoSEQ multiplex PCR; TCRdb keeps in-frame clones, though not all of them. That table gives V, J and clone size, and the DNA gave D and trimming. The sample lists some 180,000 clones, 87% seen once, with around 0.98% in the top ten. V dropped 4 bases and J dropped 1 base, with 7 bases sitting between them. The germline V gene encodes CDR1 MNHEY and CDR2 SVGAGI. This CDR3 spans 13 amino acids. In the case of this clone: What it binds is unknown. Other DNA variants within this sample encode the same CDR3.

At the time of sampling, donors were nominally healthy, though unrecorded immune exposures were likely. The sequencing sample was made of PBMCs. The chain combines TRBV6-5 with TRBJ1-1, with unresolved D. The sequence came from a boy aged 2 to 10 in good health and CMV-seronegative. This CDR3 reads CASSLSGNTEAFF. The CDR3 bases are TGTGCCAGCAGTTTATCAGGGAACACTGAAGCTTTCTTT.